The rows below give T cell receptor beta chains drawn from one sample of a study of vaccination and CD4 T cells after COVID-19. TCRdb processed the PCR reads anew with MiXCR; each CDR3 protein has one entry. Altogether tens of thousands of distinct CDR3 sequences are present, about 33% being singletons, with the ten largest covering roughly an eighth. No antigen has been assigned to these receptors. Sample: cultured CD4+ T cells from blood. The source of these receptors is a human donor with COVID-19. The CDR3 runs from the conserved cysteine through the conserved F or W.

>TRBJ2-5|TRBV20-1
CSAGVETQYF
>TRBJ2-7|TRBV6-1
CASRSQTYEQYF
>TRBJ2-3|TRBV7-3
CASSLGGGWLGDTQYF
>TRBJ2-1|TRBV30
CAWNLRDAAYNEQFF
>TRBJ2-5|TRBV11-2
CASSLASGGRRETQYF
>TRBJ2-7|TRBV19
CASSIDGTGRYEQYF
>TRBJ1-5|TRBV15
CATSRDGGNQPQHF
>TRBJ2-2|TRBV29-1
CSVDEGFSGELFF
>TRBJ1-5|TRBV9
CASSVRATVNQPQHF
>TRBJ1-6|TRBV4-1
CASSLANSYNSPLHF
>TRBJ2-5|TRBV4-2
CASSQDTETQYF
>TRBJ2-3|TRBV11-2
CASSLSNGVGADTQYF
>TRBJ2-2|TRBV5-1
CASSPAGAGGLTGELFF
>TRBJ1-1|TRBV2
CATGPGNTEAFF
>TRBJ1-1|TRBV19
CASSRDWTGEAFF
>TRBJ1-5|TRBV27
CASSSGLINQPQHF
>TRBJ1-6|TRBV20-1
CSARDVNPESGTSLHF
>TRBJ1-5|TRBV7-9
CASSSDSVNQPQHF
>TRBJ1-2|TRBV6-1
CASSLGDRAGYTF
>TRBJ2-1|TRBV20-1
CSATYSGGSYNEQFF
>TRBJ2-2|TRBV7-9
CATHPERQNTGELFF
>TRBJ1-4|TRBV20-1
CSASKGGVNEKLFF
>TRBJ2-1|TRBV14
CASSPNLRAYNEQFF
>TRBJ2-3|TRBV6-1
CASSTGLMGTDTQYF
>TRBJ2-7|TRBV28
CASKGAGGSYEQYF
>TRBJ2-3|TRBV2
CASSEPSQAKRSTDTQYF
>TRBJ1-6|TRBV7-2
CASSLAGQGLGSPLHF
>TRBJ2-3|TRBV5-4
CASSSGLAGRSTDTQYF
>-|TRBV11-3
CASRRDEGNEQYF
>TRBJ1-2|TRBV12-3/TRBV12-4
CASRGYGYTF
>TRBJ2-5|TRBV27
CASSRDRGQETQYF
>TRBJ1-1|TRBV10-2
CASKQGAVKNTEAFF
>TRBJ2-5|TRBV7-2
CASSLTRLAGRKETQYF
>TRBJ2-1|TRBV7-9
CASSPRPGPAYNEQFF
>TRBJ1-3|TRBV30
CAWTGVTGNTIYF
>TRBJ2-7|TRBV27
CASSPGLAGLEQYF
>TRBJ1-2|TRBV4-3
CASSQADRGDYGYTF
>TRBJ2-1|TRBV24-1
CATSDLRYNEQFF
>TRBJ2-7|TRBV6-2/TRBV6-3
CASSYSDGAQYF
>TRBJ1-2|TRBV5-4
CASTGQPPTDYGYTF
>TRBJ1-2|TRBV5-5
CASASGTANYGYTF
>TRBJ2-3|TRBV11-2
CASSRLGQVRDTQYF
>TRBJ2-2|TRBV27
CASSLLGRVNTGELFF
>TRBJ1-1|TRBV5-6
CASSLYPEPEAFF
>TRBJ2-5|TRBV2
CASTRLVSPQETQYF
>TRBJ2-3|TRBV5-5
CASSHGGLGIDTQYF
>TRBJ1-2|TRBV7-2
CASSEGQHYGYTF